This T cell receptor (beta chain) came from a study of blood T cell repertoires in COVID-19. The germline gives CDR1 MDHEN, CDR2 SYDVKM. This CDR3 has 15 amino acids. V gave up 5 bases and J gave up 7 bases; unmatched junction bases: 8. Repertoires were generated with immunoSEQ multiplex PCR, while TCRdb's copy carries only in-frame clones and drops some. The sample lists 250,000 to 350,000 clones, about nine tenths occurring once. J is TRBJ1-4 and V is TRBV28; 9 bases map to TRBD1. The sequence was collected from a woman in her forties or fifties who had recovered from COVID-19. The sequenced material came from peripheral blood. CDR3 amino acids: CASSHLSQGAEKLFF. The CDR3 DNA reads as TGTGCCAGCAGTCACCTTTCACAGGGGGCTGAAAAACTGTTTTTT.